The 3 T cell receptor beta chains below come from one sample, sequenced in a study of Ad26.COV2.S vaccination and SARS-CoV-2 variants. Assay used: immunoSEQ multiplex PCR; TCRdb lists only in-frame clones, some missing. The sample consists of 300,000 to 350,000 clones, roughly 89% of them appearing once. As for treatment: roughly 20 received Ad26.COV2.S at low or high dose, single or two shots; roughly five received placebo; per-sample allocation not given. After the first vaccine or placebo injection, samples were drawn on day 63. Specimen: peripheral blood, collected in a trial of Ad26.COV2.S vaccine versus placebo. The origin of the receptors is a person aged 18-65 years who received the Ad26.COV2.S COVID-19 vaccine or a placebo.

The CDR3 loop reads CASTTQSSEQFF. In nucleotides, the CDR3 is TGTGCCAGCACTACTCAATCTAGTGAGCAGTTCTTC. The chain carries TRBV12-3 or TRBV12-4 and TRBJ2-1; no definite D call. This CDR3 region has 12 residues. Trimming pared 7 bases from V and 9 bases from J, leaving 13 bases between.

A single count supports this clone. The V gene is TRBV18, the J gene TRBJ1-2; TRBD1 agrees at 8 bases. Losses at the gene ends were 2 bases for V and 6 bases for J; bases not matched to a gene: 11. Germline V gene sequence: CDR1 KGHSH, CDR2 LQKENI. The CDR3 is 16 amino acids. The CDR3 coding sequence is TGTGCCAGCTCACCATCCTCCGGGACAGGATGGGATGGCTACACCTTC. Protein product: CASSPSSGTGWDGYTF.

The chain is built from TRBV5-4 and TRBJ1-1; TRBD1 matches at 10 bases. CDR1 and CDR2 (germline): SGHNT, YYREEE (reference sequence). J lost 7 bases, V lost 1 base, and 4 bases had no gene match. This CDR3 has 14 residues. The CDR3 loop is CASSLLGTGDEAFF. CDR3 DNA sequence: TGTGCCAGCAGCTTGTTGGGGACAGGGGATGAAGCTTTCTTT.